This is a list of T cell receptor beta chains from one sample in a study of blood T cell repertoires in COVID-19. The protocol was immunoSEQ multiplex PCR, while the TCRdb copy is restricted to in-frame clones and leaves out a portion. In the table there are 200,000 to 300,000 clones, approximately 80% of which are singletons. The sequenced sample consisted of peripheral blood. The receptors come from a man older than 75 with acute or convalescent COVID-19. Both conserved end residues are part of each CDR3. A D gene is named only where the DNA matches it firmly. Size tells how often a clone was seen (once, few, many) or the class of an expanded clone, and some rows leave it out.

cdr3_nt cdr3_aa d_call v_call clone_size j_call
TGCGCCAGCAGTGGACCGGGACTGAACTATGGCTACACCTTC CASSGPGLNYGYTF NA TRBV10-1 NA TRBJ1-2
TGTGCCAGCAGCGCCTGGACAGGACAGGGCAATGAGCAGTTCTTC CASSAWTGQGNEQFF TRBD1 TRBV9 NA TRBJ2-1
TGTGCCAGTAGCATGTCTACAGGGCTAAGGAGAGCTTTCTTT CASSMSTGLRRAFF NA TRBV19 NA TRBJ1-1
TGCAGCGTGGAGGGACAGGGGACCTACGAGCAGTACTTC CSVEGQGTYEQYF TRBD1 TRBV29-1 NA TRBJ2-7
TGCGCCAGCGTAGTGTCTCCTGGCACAGATACGCAGTATTTT CASVVSPGTDTQYF NA TRBV4-1 NA TRBJ2-3
TGTGCCAGCAGCTTAAGAGGGCTAGCGGGAGGGGATGAGCAGTTCTTC CASSLRGLAGGDEQFF TRBD2 TRBV7-3 NA TRBJ2-1
TGTGCCAGCAGTTTCTCCGGGACAGGGCTTCACCACTCCTACAATGAGCAGTTCTTC CASSFSGTGLHHSYNEQFF TRBD1 TRBV6-2/TRBV6-3 NA TRBJ2-1
TGCGCCAGCAGCCAGGCCGACAGGAACACCGGGGAGCTGTTTTTT CASSQADRNTGELFF NA TRBV4-1 NA TRBJ2-2
TGTGCCAGCGCCACAGGTAGCGGGGGATGGAATGAGCAGTTCTTC CASATGSGGWNEQFF TRBD2 TRBV6-5 NA TRBJ2-1
TGTGCCAGCTCAATACGGGACAGGGGAGCCGGGGAGCTGTTTTTT CASSIRDRGAGELFF TRBD1 TRBV19 NA TRBJ2-2
TGTGCCAGCTCACCAAGCTTGAGCTATGGCTACACCTTC CASSPSLSYGYTF NA TRBV18 few TRBJ1-2
TGTGCCACCAGTGAGGGAGGGACGGCTAACTATGGCTACACCTTC CATSEGGTANYGYTF NA TRBV24-1 once TRBJ1-2
TGTGCTAGTGGTTTGGTACCAGGGGACAGGGGTAACTACGAGCAGTACTTC CASGLVPGDRGNYEQYF TRBD1 TRBV12-5 NA TRBJ2-7
TGTGCCAGCAGCCTCGCGGGGGGCATCTCCTACGAGCAGTACTTC CASSLAGGISYEQYF TRBD2 TRBV27 NA TRBJ2-7
TGTGCCATCAGTGAGTCTCACAGGGTAGGCTATGGCTACACCTTC CAISESHRVGYGYTF NA TRBV10-3 NA TRBJ1-2
TGCGCCAGCAGCATGTGGGACAGGGGGCAAATTGGCTACACCTTC CASSMWDRGQIGYTF TRBD1 TRBV5-1 NA TRBJ1-2
TGTGCCACCAGTGATTTGGGTGTGGGCGGGGGCCACCTGTCCTACGAGCAGTACTTC CATSDLGVGGGHLSYEQYF NA TRBV24-1 NA TRBJ2-7
TGTGCCAGCAGCTTATCCAGCCGGAGACTGTTTTTT CASSLSSRRLFF NA TRBV11-2 few TRBJ1-4
TGTGCCAGTAGTATAAAGGGGGCGCGAGTCACAGATACGCAGTATTTT CASSIKGARVTDTQYF TRBD1 TRBV19 once TRBJ2-3
TGTGCCAGCAGTTCGGGGACAGCGAGTCAGCCCCAGCATTTT CASSSGTASQPQHF TRBD1 TRBV28 NA TRBJ1-5
TGTGCCAGCAGCCCCCCCCCTGTAAGACAGGGCTCTAGCACAGATACGCAGTATTTT CASSPPPVRQGSSTDTQYF NA TRBV21-1 NA TRBJ2-3
TGTGCCAGCAGTTACGCCGAACAGGGGGTTGAAGCTTTCTTT CASSYAEQGVEAFF TRBD1 TRBV6-6 NA TRBJ1-1
TGTGCCAGCGAGGACAGGGTTGGTTCACCCCTCCACTTT CASEDRVGSPLHF TRBD1 TRBV5-5 NA TRBJ1-6